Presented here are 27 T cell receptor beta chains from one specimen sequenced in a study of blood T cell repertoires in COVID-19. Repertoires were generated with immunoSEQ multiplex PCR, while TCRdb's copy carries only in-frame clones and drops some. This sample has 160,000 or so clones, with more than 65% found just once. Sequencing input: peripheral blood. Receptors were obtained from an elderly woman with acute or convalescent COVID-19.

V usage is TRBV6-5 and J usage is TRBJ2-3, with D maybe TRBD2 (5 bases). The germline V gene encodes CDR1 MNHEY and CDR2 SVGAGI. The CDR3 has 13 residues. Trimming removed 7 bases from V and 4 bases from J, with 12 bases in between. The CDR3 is CASNRDLSDTQYF. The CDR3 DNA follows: TGTGCCAGCAATCGGGATCTGTCAGATACGCAGTATTTT.

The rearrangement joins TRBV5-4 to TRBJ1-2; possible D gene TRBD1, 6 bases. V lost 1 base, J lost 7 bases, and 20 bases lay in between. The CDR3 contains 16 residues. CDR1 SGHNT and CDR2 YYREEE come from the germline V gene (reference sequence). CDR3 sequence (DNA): TGTGCCAGCAGCTTGTTCCAGGGGTCATTATTCTCTGGCTACACCTTC. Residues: CASSLFQGSLFSGYTF.

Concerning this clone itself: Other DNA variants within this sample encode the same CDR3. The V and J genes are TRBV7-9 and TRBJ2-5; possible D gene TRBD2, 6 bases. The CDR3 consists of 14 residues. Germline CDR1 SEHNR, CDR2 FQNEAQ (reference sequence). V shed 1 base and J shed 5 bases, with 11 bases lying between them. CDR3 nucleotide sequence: TGTGCCAGCAGCTTAGGCCCTGGGGGGGAGACCCAGTACTTC. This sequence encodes CASSLGPGGETQYF. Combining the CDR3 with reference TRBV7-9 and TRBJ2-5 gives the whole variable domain DTGVSQNPRHKITKRGQNVTFRCDPISEHNRLYWYRQTLGQGPEFLTYFQNEAQLEKSRLLSDRFSAERPKGSFSTLEIQRTEQGDSAMYLCASSLGPGGETQYFGPGTRLLVL.

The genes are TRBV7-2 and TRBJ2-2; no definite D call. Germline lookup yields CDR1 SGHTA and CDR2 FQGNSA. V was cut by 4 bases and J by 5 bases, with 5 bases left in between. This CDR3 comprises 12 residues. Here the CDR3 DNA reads TGTGCCAGCAGCTATGCGACCGGGGAGCTGTTTTTT. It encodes CASSYATGELFF. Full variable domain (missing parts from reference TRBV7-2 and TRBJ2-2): GAGVSQSPSNKVTEKGKDVELRCDPISGHTALYWYRQSLGQGLEFLIYFQGNSAPDKSGLPSDRFSAERTGGSVSTLTIQRTQQEDSAVYLCASSYATGELFFGEGSRLTVL.

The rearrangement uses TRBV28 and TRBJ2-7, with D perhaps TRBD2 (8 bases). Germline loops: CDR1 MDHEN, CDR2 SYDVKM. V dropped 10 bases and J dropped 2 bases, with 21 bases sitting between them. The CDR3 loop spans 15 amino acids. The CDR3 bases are TGTGCCACCGGTACAGGGGCGGGGGGTCCCTACGAGCAGTACTTC. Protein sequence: CATGTGAGGPYEQYF.

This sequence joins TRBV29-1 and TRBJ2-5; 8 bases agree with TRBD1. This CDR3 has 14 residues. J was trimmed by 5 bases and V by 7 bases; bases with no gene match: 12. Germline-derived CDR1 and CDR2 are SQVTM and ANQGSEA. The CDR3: CSATVGQGRETQYF. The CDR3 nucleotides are TGCAGCGCCACTGTCGGACAGGGTCGGGAGACCCAGTACTTC.

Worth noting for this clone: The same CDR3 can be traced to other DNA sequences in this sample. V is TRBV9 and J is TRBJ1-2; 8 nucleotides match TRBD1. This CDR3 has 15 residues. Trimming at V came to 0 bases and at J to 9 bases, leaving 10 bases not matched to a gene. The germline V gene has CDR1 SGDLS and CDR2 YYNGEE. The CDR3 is CASSVGQGSYFSYTF. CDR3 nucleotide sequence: TGTGCCAGCAGCGTAGGACAGGGGAGTTATTTCAGCTACACCTTC.

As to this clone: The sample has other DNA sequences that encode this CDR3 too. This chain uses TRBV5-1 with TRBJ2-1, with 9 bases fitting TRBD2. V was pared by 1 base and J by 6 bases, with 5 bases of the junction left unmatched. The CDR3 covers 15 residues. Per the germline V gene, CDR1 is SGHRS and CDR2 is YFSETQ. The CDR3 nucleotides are TGCGCCAGCAGCTTGAGTCTAGCGGGAAGCAATGAGCAGTTCTTC. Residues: CASSLSLAGSNEQFF. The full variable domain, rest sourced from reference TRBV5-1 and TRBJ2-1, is KAGVTQTPRYLIKTRGQQVTLSCSPISGHRSVSWYQQTPGQGLQFLFEYFSETQRNKGNFPGRFSGRQFSNSRSEMNVSTLELGDSALYLCASSLSLAGSNEQFFGPGTRLTVL.

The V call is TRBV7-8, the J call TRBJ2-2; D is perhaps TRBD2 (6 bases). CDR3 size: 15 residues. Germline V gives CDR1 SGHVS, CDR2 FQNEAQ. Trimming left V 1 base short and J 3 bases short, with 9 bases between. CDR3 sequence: CASSLGGGYTGELFF. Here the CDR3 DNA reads TGTGCCAGCAGCTTAGGTGGGGGGTACACCGGGGAGCTGTTTTTT.

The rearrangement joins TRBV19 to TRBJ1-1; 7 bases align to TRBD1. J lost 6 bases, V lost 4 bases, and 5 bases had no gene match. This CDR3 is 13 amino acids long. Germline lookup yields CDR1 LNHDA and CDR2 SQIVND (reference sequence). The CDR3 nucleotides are TGTGCCAGTAGTACGACAGGGTCGGCTGAAGCTTTCTTT. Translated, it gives CASSTTGSAEAFF.

The CDR3 DNA follows: TGTGCCAGCAGCCTAACAGGGGTGCAGATGGGCAAACTGTTTTTT. Amino acid sequence: CASSLTGVQMGKLFF. The chain has TRBV14 and TRBJ1-4, with TRBD1 identical over 7 bases. Germline CDR1 SGHDN, CDR2 FVKESK. With 4 bases clipped from V and 11 bases from J, the junction kept 13 bases outside the gene matches. This CDR3 region has 15 residues.

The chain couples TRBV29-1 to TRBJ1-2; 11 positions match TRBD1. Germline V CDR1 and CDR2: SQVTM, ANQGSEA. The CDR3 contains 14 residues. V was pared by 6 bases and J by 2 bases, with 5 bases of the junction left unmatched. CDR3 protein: CSVRRDRGNYGYTF. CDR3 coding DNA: TGCAGCGTGAGGCGGGACAGGGGGAACTATGGCTACACCTTC. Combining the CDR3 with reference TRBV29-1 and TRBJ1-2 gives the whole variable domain SAVISQKPSRDICQRGTSLTIQCQVDSQVTMMFWYRQQPGQSLTLIATANQGSEATYESGFVIDKFPISRPNLTFSTLTVSNMSPEDSSIYLCSVRRDRGNYGYTFGSGTRLTVV.

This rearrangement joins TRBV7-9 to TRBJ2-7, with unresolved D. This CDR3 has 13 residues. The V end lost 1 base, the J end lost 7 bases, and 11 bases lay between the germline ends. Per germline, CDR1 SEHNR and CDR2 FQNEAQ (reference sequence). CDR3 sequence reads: CASSLEVPREQYF. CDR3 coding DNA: TGTGCCAGCAGCTTAGAAGTCCCTAGAGAGCAGTACTTC. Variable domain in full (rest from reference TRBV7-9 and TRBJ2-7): DTGVSQNPRHKITKRGQNVTFRCDPISEHNRLYWYRQTLGQGPEFLTYFQNEAQLEKSRLLSDRFSAERPKGSFSTLEIQRTEQGDSAMYLCASSLEVPREQYFGPGTRLTVT.

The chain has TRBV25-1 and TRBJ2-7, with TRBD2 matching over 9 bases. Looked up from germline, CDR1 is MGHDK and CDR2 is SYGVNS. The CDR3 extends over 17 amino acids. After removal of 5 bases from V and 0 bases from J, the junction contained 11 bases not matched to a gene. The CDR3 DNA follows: TGTGCCAGCAGTAGAGGGCGGGAGGGCTTCAGCTCCTACGAGCAGTACTTC. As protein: CASSRGREGFSSYEQYF.

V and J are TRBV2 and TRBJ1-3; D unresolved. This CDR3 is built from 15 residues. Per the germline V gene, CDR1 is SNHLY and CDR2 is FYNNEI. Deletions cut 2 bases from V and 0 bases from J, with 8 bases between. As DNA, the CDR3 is TGTGCCAGCAGTGAATTTGACATCTCTGGAAACACCATATATTTT. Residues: CASSEFDISGNTIYF.

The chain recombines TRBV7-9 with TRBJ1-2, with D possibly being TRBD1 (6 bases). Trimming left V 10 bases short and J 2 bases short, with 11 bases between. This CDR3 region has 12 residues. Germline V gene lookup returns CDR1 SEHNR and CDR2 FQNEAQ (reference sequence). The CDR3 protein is CAIRGPNYGYTF. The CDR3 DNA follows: TGTGCCATCAGGGGCCCAAACTATGGCTACACCTTC.

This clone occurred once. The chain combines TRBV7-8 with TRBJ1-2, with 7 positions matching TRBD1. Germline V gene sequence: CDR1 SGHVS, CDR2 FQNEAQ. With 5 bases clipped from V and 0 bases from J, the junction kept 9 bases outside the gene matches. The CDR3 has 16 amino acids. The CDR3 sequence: CASSPTDRESNYGYTF. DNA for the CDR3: TGTGCCAGCAGCCCGACTGACAGGGAATCTAACTATGGCTACACCTTC.

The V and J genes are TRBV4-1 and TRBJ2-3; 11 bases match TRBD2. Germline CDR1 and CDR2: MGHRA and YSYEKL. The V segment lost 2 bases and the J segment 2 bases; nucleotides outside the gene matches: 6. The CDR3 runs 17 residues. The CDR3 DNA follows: TGCGCCAGCAGCCAATTTATAGCGGGGGGGCTCACAGATACGCAGTATTTT. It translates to CASSQFIAGGLTDTQYF.

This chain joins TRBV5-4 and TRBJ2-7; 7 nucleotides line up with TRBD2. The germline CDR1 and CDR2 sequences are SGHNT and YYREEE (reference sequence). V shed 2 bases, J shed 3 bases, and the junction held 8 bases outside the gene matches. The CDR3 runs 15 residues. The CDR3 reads CASSLMASGRYEQYF. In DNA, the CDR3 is TGTGCCAGCAGCTTAATGGCTAGCGGTCGCTACGAGCAGTACTTC.

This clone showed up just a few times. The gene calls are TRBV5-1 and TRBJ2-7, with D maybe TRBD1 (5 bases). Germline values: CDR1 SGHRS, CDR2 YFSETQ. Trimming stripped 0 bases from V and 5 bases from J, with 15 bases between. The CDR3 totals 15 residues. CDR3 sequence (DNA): TGCGCCAGCAGCTTGGAGGGGCAGGGTCGGAACGAGCAGTACTTC. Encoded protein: CASSLEGQGRNEQYF.

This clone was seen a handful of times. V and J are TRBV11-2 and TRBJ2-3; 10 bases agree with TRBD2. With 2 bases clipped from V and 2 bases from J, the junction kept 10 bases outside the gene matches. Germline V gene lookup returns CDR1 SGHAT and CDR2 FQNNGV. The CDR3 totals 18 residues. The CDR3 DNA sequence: TGTGCCAGCAGCTTACTTCTAGCCAGCGGGGGGGCCACAGATACGCAGTATTTT. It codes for CASSLLLASGGATDTQYF. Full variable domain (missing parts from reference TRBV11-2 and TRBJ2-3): EAGVAQSPRYKIIEKRQSVAFWCNPISGHATLYWYQQILGQGPKLLIQFQNNGVVDDSQLPKDRFSAERLKGVDSTLKIQPAKLEDSAVYLCASSLLLASGGATDTQYFGPGTRLTVL.

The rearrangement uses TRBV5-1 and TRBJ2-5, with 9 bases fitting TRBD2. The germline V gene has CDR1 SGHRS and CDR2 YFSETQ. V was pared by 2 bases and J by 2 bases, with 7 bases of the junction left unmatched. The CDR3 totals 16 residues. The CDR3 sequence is CASSLGLAGAQETQYF. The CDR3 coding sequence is TGCGCCAGCAGCTTAGGTTTAGCGGGGGCGCAAGAGACCCAGTACTTC.

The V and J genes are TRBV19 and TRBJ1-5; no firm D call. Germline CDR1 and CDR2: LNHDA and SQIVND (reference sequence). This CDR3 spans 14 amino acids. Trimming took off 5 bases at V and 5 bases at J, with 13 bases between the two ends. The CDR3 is CASSWRGFDQPQHF. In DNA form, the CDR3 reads TGTGCCAGTAGTTGGAGAGGGTTTGATCAGCCCCAGCATTTT.

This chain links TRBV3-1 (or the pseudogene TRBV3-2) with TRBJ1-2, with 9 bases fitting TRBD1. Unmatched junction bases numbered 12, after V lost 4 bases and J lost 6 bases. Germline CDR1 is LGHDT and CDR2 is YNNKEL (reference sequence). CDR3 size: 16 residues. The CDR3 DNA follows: TGTGCCAGCAGCCCTGGCCTCGGACAGGGGTACGATGGCTACACCTTC. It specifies CASSPGLGQGYDGYTF.

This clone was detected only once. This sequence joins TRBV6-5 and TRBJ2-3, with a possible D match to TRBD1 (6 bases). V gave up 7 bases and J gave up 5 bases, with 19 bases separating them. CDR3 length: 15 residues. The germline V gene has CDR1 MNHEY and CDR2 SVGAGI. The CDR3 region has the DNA TGTGCCAGCACCCCGAAGGGGGATTCGGGAGATACGCAGTATTTT. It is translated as CASTPKGDSGDTQYF.

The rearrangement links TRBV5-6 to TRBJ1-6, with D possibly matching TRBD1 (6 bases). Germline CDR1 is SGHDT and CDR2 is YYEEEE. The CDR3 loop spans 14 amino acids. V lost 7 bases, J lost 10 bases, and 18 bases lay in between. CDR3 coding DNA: TGTGCCAGCGGGGTAGTTCAGGGGTGGTCACCCCTCCACTTT. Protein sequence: CASGVVQGWSPLHF.

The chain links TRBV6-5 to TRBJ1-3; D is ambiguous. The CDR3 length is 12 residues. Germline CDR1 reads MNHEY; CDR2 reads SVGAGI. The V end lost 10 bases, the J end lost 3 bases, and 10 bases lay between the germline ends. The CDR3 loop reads CATHSDGNTIYF. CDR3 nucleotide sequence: TGTGCCACCCACAGTGATGGAAACACCATATATTTT.